The clone carrying this TCR beta chain has just a few counts. The data stem from a study of blood T cell repertoires in COVID-19. Study overall: Italy, Spain and the United States were the sources of the convalescent and acute COVID-19 samples. Nucleic acid was either cDNA or gDNA, and it came from T cells, B-cell-depleted T cells, or PBMCs.

This CDR3 is 13 amino acids long. V was cut by 5 bases and J by 4 bases, with 12 bases left in between. CDR1 is KGHSH, CDR2 LQKENI, per germline. The authors' processing: Reference gene primer amplification yielded estimated nucleated cell counts. TCRdb keeps only in-frame clones here, not all; method: immunoSEQ multiplex PCR. The DNA was the basis for D and trimming; V, J and clone size are from that table. Of around 68,000 clones listed, more than 60% were seen once; the top ten hold approximately 9.2%. The TCR was taken from a woman in her forties or fifties with acute or convalescent COVID-19. The V call is TRBV18, the J call TRBJ2-7, with a weak D call TRBD1 (5 bases). The sequenced sample consisted of peripheral blood. CDR3 in amino acids: CASSIDSTYEQYF. The CDR3 DNA is TGTGCCAGCTCAATAGACAGCACGTACGAGCAGTACTTC. Filled out from reference TRBV18 and TRBJ2-7, the complete variable domain reads NAGVMQNPRHLVRRRGQEARLRCSPMKGHSHVYWYRQLPEEGLKFMVYLQKENIIDESGMPKERFSAEFPKEGPSILRIQQVVRGDSAAYFCASSIDSTYEQYFGPGTRLTVT.